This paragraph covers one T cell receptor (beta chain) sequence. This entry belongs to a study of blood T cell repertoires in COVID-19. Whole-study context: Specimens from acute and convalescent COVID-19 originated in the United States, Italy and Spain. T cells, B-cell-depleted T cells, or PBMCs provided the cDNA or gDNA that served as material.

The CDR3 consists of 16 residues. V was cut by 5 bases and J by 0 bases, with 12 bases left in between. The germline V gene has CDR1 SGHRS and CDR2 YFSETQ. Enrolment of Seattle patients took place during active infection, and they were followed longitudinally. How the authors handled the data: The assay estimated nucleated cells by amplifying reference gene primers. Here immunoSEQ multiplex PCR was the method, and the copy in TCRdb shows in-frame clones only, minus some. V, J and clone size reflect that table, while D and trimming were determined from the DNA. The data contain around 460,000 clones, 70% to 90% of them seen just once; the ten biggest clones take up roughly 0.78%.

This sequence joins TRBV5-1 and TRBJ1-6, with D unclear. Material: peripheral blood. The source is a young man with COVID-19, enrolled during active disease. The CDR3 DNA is TGCGCCAGCAGACCTCTTGGGAGCTCCTATAATTCACCCCTCCACTTT. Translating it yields CASRPLGSSYNSPLHF.